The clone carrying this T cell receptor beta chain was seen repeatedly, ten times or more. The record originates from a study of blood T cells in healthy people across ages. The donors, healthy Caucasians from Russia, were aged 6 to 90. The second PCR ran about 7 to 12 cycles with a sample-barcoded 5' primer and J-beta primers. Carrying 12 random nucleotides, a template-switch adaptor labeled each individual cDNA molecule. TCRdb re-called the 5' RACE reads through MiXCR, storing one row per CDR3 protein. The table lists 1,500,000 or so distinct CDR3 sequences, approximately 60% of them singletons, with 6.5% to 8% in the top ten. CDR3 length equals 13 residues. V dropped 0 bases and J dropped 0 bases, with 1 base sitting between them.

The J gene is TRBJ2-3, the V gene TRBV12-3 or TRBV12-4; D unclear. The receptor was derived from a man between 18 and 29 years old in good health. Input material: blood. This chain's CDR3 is CASSLASTDTQYF. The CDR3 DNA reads TGTGCCAGCAGTTTAGCTAGCACAGATACGCAGTATTTT.